Detailed here is one T cell receptor (beta chain). Its antigen remains unidentified. The record originates from a study of T cell repertoires in ileal Crohn's disease. V shed 6 bases, J shed 5 bases, and the junction held 5 bases outside the gene matches. CDR1 MNHEY and CDR2 SVGAGI come from the germline V gene. This CDR3 spans 13 amino acids. Notes on the study in general: Endoscopic recurrence occurred in every patient whose clonality exceeded 26.8%.

Sequencing was performed with immunoSEQ multiplex PCR; in TCRdb, only in-frame clones are kept and a portion is missing. This sample has about 15,000 clones; roughly two thirds occur once, and the top ten carry roughly 5%. This receptor was identified in an adult with Crohn's disease. Sample: ileal tissue. The chain uses TRBV6-5 and TRBJ2-7, with TRBD1 identical over 9 bases. The CDR3 DNA follows: TGTGCCAGCAGAGGGACAGGGAACCACGAGCAGTACTTC. Encoded protein: CASRGTGNHEQYF.